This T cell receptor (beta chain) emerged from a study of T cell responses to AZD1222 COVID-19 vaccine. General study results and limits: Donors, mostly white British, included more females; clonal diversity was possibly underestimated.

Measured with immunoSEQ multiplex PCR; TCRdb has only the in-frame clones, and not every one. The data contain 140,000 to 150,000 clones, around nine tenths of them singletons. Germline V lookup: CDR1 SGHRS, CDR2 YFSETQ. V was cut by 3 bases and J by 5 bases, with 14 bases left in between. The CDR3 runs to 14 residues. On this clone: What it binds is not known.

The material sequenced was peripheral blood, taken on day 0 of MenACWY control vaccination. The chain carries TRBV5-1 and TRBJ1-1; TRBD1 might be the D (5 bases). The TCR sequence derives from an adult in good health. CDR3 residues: CASSSGTIKTEAFF. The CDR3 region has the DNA TGCGCCAGCAGCTCAGGGACCATCAAGACTGAAGCTTTCTTT.